This is a list of T cell receptor beta chains from one sample in a study of technical replicates of blood from a handful of donors. Sequencing used immunoSEQ multiplex PCR; TCRdb keeps in-frame clones, though not all of them. Of tens of thousands of clones in the sample, around 84% were seen once. The specimen was PBMCs. All receptors derive from a human donor in good health. Some clones in this sample may be carry-over from other donors' samples. Each CDR3 is given with its conserved first and last residue. D genes are given only for firm matches. Clone sizes are given selectively: once, few, many, or a class where the clone is expanded.

D,size,J,V,DNA,CDR3
TRBD1,NA,TRBJ1-2,TRBV5-4,TGTGCCAGCAGCTTGGTGCCCCCGGGACAGGGTCATGGCTACACCTTC,CASSLVPPGQGHGYTF
NA,NA,TRBJ2-5,TRBV9,TGTGCCAGCAGCGGTGGGGTGCGGGGAGCAGAGACCCAGTACTTC,CASSGGVRGAETQYF
NA,NA,TRBJ2-1,TRBV5-1,TGCGCCAGCAGCTTAATCCGGGGAAGCTCCTACAATGAGCAGTTCTTC,CASSLIRGSSYNEQFF
TRBD1,NA,TRBJ2-7,TRBV6-5,TGTGCCAGCAGTACCCGGACAGGGGGGCAGTACTTC,CASSTRTGGQYF
NA,few,TRBJ1-2,TRBV29-1,TGCAGCGTTTCTCCTAACTATGGCTACACCTTC,CSVSPNYGYTF
NA,NA,TRBJ2-7,TRBV5-4,TGTGCCAGCAGACACGATGGAGGGGTGAGCAACGAGCAGTACTTC,CASRHDGGVSNEQYF
NA,NA,TRBJ2-1,TRBV6-6,TGTGCCAGCAGTTTCCCCGGACAGAGTGAGCAGTTCTTC,CASSFPGQSEQFF
NA,NA,TRBJ2-7,TRBV6-1,TGTGCCAGCAGTAGACGGGGGTCCTCCTACGAGCAGTACTTC,CASSRRGSSYEQYF
TRBD2,NA,TRBJ2-3,TRBV4-3,TGCGCCAGCAGCCAAGGGACTAGCGGGAGGATCACAGATACGCAGTATTTT,CASSQGTSGRITDTQYF
NA,NA,TRBJ1-6,TRBV7-8,TGTGCCAGCCTCATAGACACCCCAGGAAATAATTCACCCCTCCACTTT,CASLIDTPGNNSPLHF
NA,NA,TRBJ2-5,TRBV28,TGTGCCAGCAAACCGGGTCAAGAGACCCAGTACTTC,CASKPGQETQYF
TRBD1,NA,TRBJ1-1,TRBV6-5,TGTGCCAGCAGTTACTCGACGACAGGGTGGGCTGAAGCTTTCTTT,CASSYSTTGWAEAFF
TRBD1,NA,TRBJ1-4,TRBV25-1,TGTGCCAGCAAAAGACAGGGGGCTTTTGAAAAACTGTTTTTT,CASKRQGAFEKLFF
NA,NA,TRBJ2-1,TRBV6-6,TGTGCCAGCAGCCCCGGACAAGAGCAGTTCTTC,CASSPGQEQFF
NA,NA,TRBJ2-1,TRBV2,TGTGCCAGCAGTGGGGACTTCCCGTTGAGGAATGAGCAGTTCTTC,CASSGDFPLRNEQFF
NA,NA,TRBJ2-7,TRBV5-8,TGTGCCAGCAGCTTGGATGGACTTACCTACGAGCAGTACTTC,CASSLDGLTYEQYF
NA,NA,TRBJ2-5,TRBV19,TGTGCCAGTAGTCTTGACCCCGGGAGTCAAGAGACCCAGTACTTC,CASSLDPGSQETQYF
NA,NA,TRBJ2-7,TRBV7-3,TGTGCCAGCAGCCCAGACTACAACTCCTACGAGCAGTACTTC,CASSPDYNSYEQYF
NA,NA,TRBJ1-4,TRBV4-3,TGCGCCAGCAGCCAAGAGGGGGCCAGGGCTGATGAAAAACTGTTTTTT,CASSQEGARADEKLFF
TRBD1,NA,TRBJ2-2,TRBV18,TGTGCCAGCTCGGCGCCGGGACAGGGTTCCACCGGGGAGCTGTTTTTT,CASSAPGQGSTGELFF
NA,NA,TRBJ2-5,TRBV2,TGTGCCAGCAGGAGTGAAGGGGCGGAGACCCAGTACTTC,CASRSEGAETQYF
TRBD1,NA,TRBJ2-7,TRBV27,TGTGCCAGCAGTTTATCGATTTACAGGGGTCTATCCTACGAGCAGTACTTC,CASSLSIYRGLSYEQYF
TRBD2,NA,TRBJ2-5,TRBV10-3,TGTGCCATCAGTGCGACTAGCGGGGGGGCGACCCAGTACTTC,CAISATSGGATQYF
NA,NA,TRBJ1-3,TRBV4-1,TGCGCCAGCAGCCAAGCTCCCCCACAGGGTAGCTCTGGAAACACCATATATTTT,CASSQAPPQGSSGNTIYF
NA,NA,TRBJ1-3,TRBV14,TGTGCCAGCAGCCAGTACAGAAACGGAAACACCATATATTTT,CASSQYRNGNTIYF